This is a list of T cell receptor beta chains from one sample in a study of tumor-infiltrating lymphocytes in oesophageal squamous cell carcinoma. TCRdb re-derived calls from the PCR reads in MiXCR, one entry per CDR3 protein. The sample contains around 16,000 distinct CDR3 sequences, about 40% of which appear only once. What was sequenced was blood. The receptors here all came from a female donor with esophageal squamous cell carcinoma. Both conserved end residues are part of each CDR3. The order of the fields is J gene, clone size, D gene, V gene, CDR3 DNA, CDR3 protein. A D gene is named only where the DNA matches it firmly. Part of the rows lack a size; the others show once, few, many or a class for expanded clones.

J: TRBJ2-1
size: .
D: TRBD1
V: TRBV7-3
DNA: TGTGCCAGCAGCTTAACGTACAGGGGCGATGAGCAGTTCTTC
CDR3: CASSLTYRGDEQFF

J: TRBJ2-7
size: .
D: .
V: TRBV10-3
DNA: TGTGCCACCAGATTGGGACCAGCCTACGAGCAGTACTTC
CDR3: CATRLGPAYEQYF

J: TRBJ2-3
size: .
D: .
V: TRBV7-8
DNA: TGTGCCAGCAGCTTAGTATACAGGACCCCAGATACGCAGTATTTT
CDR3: CASSLVYRTPDTQYF

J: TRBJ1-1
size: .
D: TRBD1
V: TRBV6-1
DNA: TGTGCCAGCAGGTCGACAGGGGTTGCTGAAGCTTTCTTT
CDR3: CASRSTGVAEAFF

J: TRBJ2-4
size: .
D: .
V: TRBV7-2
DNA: TGTGCCAGCAGCTTAGACTACCTCTCCTACATTCAGTACTTC
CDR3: CASSLDYLSYIQYF

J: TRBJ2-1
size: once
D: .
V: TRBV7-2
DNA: TGTGCCAGCAGCTTGGGGAATAACGAGCAGTTTTTC
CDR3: CASSLGNNEQFF

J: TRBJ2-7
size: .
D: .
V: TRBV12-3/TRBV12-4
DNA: TGTGCCAGCAGCCCTAGTGGAACCTACGAGCAGTACTTC
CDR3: CASSPSGTYEQYF

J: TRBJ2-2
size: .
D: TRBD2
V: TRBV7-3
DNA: TGTGCCAGCAGCTCCACAGCGGGGGGGCTGCCCGGCGAGCTGTTTTTT
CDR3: CASSSTAGGLPGELFF

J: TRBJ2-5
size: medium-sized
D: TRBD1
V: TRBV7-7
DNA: TGTGCTAGCAGCCCACAGGGGGGACGGGGGGAGACCCAGTACTTC
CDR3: CASSPQGGRGETQYF

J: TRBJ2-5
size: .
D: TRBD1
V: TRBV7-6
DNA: TGTGCCAGCAGCCTCGGACAGGGACAAGAGACCCAGTACTTC
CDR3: CASSLGQGQETQYF